The 11 T cell receptor beta chains in this list originate from one sample, sequenced in a study of early T cells in non-severe SARS-CoV-2 infection. TCRdb re-analysed the 5' RACE reads in MiXCR, keeping a single row per CDR3 protein. Of around 58,000 distinct CDR3 sequences listed, approximately 11% were seen once; the top ten hold more than 8.5%. The material sequenced was whole blood. Source of these receptors: an adult who was a healthcare worker with PCR-confirmed SARS-CoV-2 infection or an uninfected control (not recorded which).

This clonotype was counted ten times or more. The genes are TRBV7-9 and TRBJ1-5; TRBD1 agrees at 8 bases. Germline CDR1 reads SEHNR; CDR2 reads FQNEAQ (reference sequence). V trimming: 5 bases; J trimming: 8 bases; junction bases outside the gene matches: 8. This CDR3 contains 14 residues. CDR3 bases: TGTGCCAGCAGCCCAATGGCAGGGGGCGAGCCCCAGCATTTT. It yields the protein CASSPMAGGEPQHF.

This clonotype was seen ten or more times. The V call is TRBV29-1, the J call TRBJ2-7; TRBD1 aligns across 7 bases. CDR3 length equals 12 residues. Losses at the gene ends were 5 bases for V and 6 bases for J; bases not matched to a gene: 7. The V gene's germline CDR1 is SQVTM and CDR2 ANQGSEA. In nucleotides, the CDR3 is TGCAGCGTTCGAGTCACAGGGGTCGAGCAGTACTTC. Amino acid sequence: CSVRVTGVEQYF.

This clonotype has a count of ten or more. The rearrangement joins TRBV7-9 to TRBJ2-5; possibly TRBD1 for D (6 bases). With 5 bases removed from V and 3 bases from J, the gap between germline ends came to 10 bases. The germline V gene has CDR1 SEHNR and CDR2 FQNEAQ (reference sequence). The length of the CDR3 is 13 residues. The CDR3, as DNA: TGTGCCAGCAGCGAGTCAGGGGAAGAGACCCAGTACTTC. This translates into CASSESGEETQYF.

V usage is TRBV7-3 and J usage is TRBJ2-7; D is unclear. With 4 bases removed from V and 5 bases from J, the gap between germline ends came to 15 bases. The CDR3 sequence is 14 residues long. Germline V gene sequence: CDR1 SGHTA, CDR2 FQGTGA. CDR3 protein: CASSSSGSLHEQYF. The DNA of the CDR3 is TGTGCCAGCAGCTCATCCGGGTCATTGCACGAGCAGTACTTC.

The gene calls are TRBV7-3 and TRBJ1-2; D is possibly TRBD1 (6 bases). V lost 5 bases and J 5 bases, leaving 18 bases between the germline ends. Germline-derived CDR1 and CDR2 are SGHTA and FQGTGA. This CDR3 contains 15 residues. The CDR3 loop is CASSLDFRGQYGYTF. The CDR3 DNA is TGTGCCAGCAGCCTCGACTTCAGGGGCCAGTATGGCTACACCTTC. Together with reference TRBV7-3 and TRBJ1-2, the CDR3 gives the full variable domain: GAGVSQTPSNKVTEKGKYVELRCDPISGHTALYWYRQSLGQGPEFLIYFQGTGAADDSGLPNDRFFAVRPEGSVSTLKIQRTERGDSAVYLCASSLDFRGQYGYTFGSGTRLTVV.

The chain uses TRBV24-1 and TRBJ1-5; D perhaps matches TRBD1 (5 bases). The CDR3 sequence is 13 residues long. CDR1 KGHDR and CDR2 SFDVKD come from the germline V gene. V lost 4 bases, J lost 5 bases, and 8 bases lay in between. The CDR3 nucleotides are TGTGCCACCAGTGAACGAGGGGATCAGCCCCAGCATTTT. Protein product: CATSERGDQPQHF.

Ten or more counts support this clonotype. The chain couples TRBV20-1 to TRBJ2-1, with 7 bases identical to TRBD2. The CDR3 sequence is 13 residues long. Germline values: CDR1 DFQATT, CDR2 SNEGSKA (reference sequence). The V and J ends lost 8 bases and 7 bases, in that order; junction bases with no gene match: 11. The CDR3 nucleotides are TGCAGTAGTGGCCCTAGCGGCTGGAATGAGCAGTTCTTC. As protein: CSSGPSGWNEQFF.

This clonotype was counted at least ten times. V is TRBV5-1 and J is TRBJ2-7; no clear D. CDR1 and CDR2 (germline): SGHRS, YFSETQ. The CDR3 is 14 amino acids. Trimming removed 2 bases at V and 2 bases at J, with 11 bases between. The CDR3 region is CASSLETRTYEQYF. Written as DNA, the CDR3 is TGCGCCAGCAGCTTAGAGACACGTACCTACGAGCAGTACTTC.

The V call is TRBV5-1, the J call TRBJ2-7, with D perhaps matching TRBD1 (5 bases). Germline assignment: CDR1 SGHRS and CDR2 YFSETQ. V shed 7 bases and J shed 4 bases, with 18 bases lying between them. The CDR3 has 14 residues. This chain's CDR3 is CASRRQRTSYEQYF. As DNA, the CDR3 is TGCGCCAGCCGACGACAGCGAACCTCTTACGAGCAGTACTTC.

This clonotype was seen many times. The V gene is TRBV29-1, the J gene TRBJ1-1, with TRBD1 as a possible D gene (6 bases). CDR1 and CDR2 (germline): SQVTM, ANQGSEA. The CDR3 extends over 13 amino acids. V was cut by 8 bases and J by 0 bases, with 13 bases left in between. Here the CDR3 DNA reads TGCAGCTTCTTGACAGGCTTGAACACTGAAGCTTTCTTT. Translation: CSFLTGLNTEAFF.

This clonotype was detected only a few times. The J gene is TRBJ1-4, the V gene TRBV20-1; tentatively, D is TRBD1 (6 bases). This CDR3 contains 13 residues. Germline loops: CDR1 DFQATT, CDR2 SNEGSKA (reference sequence). The V end lost 3 bases, the J end lost 7 bases, and 12 bases lay between the germline ends. This CDR3 is CSASIRGAEKLFF. In DNA form, the CDR3 reads TGCAGTGCTAGTATCAGGGGAGCTGAAAAACTGTTTTTT.